This TCR beta chain came from a study of graft-versus-host responses after intestinal transplantation. Study as a whole: Recipients had multivisceral, liver-intestinal, or isolated intestinal transplants. Recipients across the board were started on anti-thymocyte globulin induction, then kept on tacrolimus and steroids for about 3 years. Study results and caveats: GvH clones turned up in recipient marrow; some had shown up first in ileum or blood. Early post-transplant HvG declines tracked with peak circulating GvH clone levels.

The protocol was immunoSEQ multiplex PCR, while the TCRdb copy is restricted to in-frame clones and leaves out a portion. The sample shows 4,400 or so clones, about three quarters of them seen only once. On this clone: The antigen remains undetermined.

CDR1 SGHAT and CDR2 FQNNGV come from the germline V gene. There are 15 residues in the CDR3. Trimming cost V 5 bases and J 12 bases; bases outside gene matches: 11. Graft tissue was processed to release intraepithelial and lamina propria lymphocytes. The chain links TRBV11-2 to TRBJ1-6, with 9 nucleotides matching TRBD1. The material sequenced was ileum tissue, taken approximately 130 days after intestinal transplantation. The clonotype originates from a human patient who received an intestinal transplant, so some T cells may come from the graft donor. This CDR3 reads CASSLGQGAAVPLHF. In DNA, the CDR3 is TGTGCCAGCAGCCTGGGACAGGGAGCGGCTGTACCCCTCCACTTT.